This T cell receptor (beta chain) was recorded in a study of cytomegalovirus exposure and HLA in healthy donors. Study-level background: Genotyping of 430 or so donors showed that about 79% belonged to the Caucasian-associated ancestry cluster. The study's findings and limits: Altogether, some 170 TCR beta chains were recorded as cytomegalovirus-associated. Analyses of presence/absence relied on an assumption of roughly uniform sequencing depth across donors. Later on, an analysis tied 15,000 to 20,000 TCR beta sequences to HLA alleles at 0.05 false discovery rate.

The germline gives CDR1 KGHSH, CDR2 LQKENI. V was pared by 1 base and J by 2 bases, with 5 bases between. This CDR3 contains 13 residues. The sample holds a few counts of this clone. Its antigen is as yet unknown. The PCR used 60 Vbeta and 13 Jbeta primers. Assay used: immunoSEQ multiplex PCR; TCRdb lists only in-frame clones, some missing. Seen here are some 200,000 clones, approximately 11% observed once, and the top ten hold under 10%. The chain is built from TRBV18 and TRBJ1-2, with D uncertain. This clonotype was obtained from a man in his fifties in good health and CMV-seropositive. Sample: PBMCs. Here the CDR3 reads CASSPQENYGYTF. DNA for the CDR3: TGTGCCAGCTCACCACAGGAGAACTATGGCTACACCTTC.